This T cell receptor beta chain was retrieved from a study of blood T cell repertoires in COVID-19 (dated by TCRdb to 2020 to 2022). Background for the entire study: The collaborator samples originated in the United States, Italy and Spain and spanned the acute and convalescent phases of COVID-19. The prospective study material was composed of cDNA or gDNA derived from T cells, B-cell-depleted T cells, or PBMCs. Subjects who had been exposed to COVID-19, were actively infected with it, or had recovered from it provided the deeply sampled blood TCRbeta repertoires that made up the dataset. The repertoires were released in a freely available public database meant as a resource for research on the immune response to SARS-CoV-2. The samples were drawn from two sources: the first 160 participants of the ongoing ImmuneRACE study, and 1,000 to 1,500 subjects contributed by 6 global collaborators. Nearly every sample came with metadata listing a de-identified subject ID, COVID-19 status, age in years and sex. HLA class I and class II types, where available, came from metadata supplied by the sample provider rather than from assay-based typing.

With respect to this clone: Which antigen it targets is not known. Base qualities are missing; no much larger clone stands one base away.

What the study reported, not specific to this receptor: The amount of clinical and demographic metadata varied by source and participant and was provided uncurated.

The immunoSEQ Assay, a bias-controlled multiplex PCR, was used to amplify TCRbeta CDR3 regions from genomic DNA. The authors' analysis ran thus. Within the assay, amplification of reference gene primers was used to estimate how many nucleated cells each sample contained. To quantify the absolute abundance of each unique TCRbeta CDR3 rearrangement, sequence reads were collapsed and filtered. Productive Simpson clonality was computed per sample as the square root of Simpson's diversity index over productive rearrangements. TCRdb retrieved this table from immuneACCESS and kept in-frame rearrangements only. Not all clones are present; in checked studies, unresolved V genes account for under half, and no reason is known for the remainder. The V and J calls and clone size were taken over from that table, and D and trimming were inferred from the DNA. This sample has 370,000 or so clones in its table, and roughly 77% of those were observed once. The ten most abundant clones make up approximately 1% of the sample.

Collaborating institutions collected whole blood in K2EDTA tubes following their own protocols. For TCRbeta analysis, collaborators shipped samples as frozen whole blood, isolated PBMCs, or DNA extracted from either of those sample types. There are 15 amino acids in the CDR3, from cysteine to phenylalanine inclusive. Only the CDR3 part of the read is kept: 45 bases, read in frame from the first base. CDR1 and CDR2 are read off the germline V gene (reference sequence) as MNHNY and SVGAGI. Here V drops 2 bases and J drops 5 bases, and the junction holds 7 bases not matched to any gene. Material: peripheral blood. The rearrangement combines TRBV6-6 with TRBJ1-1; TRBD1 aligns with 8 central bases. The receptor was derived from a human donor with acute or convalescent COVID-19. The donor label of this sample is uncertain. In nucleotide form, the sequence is TGTGCCAGCAGTTACCCGAGACAGGGGAGTACTGAAGCTTTCTTT. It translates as CASSYPRQGSTEAFF.